A single sample gave rise to the 8 T cell receptor beta chains below, sequenced in a study of blood T cell repertoires in COVID-19. Method: immunoSEQ multiplex PCR; TCRdb's copy keeps in-frame clones and lacks some. The sample lists approximately 250,000 clones, approximately 84% occurring once. Sequencing was carried out using peripheral blood. The receptors originated from a man aged 45-65 years with acute or convalescent COVID-19.

J is TRBJ2-5 and V is TRBV6-1; no clear D gene. Germline V lookup: CDR1 MNHNS, CDR2 SASEGT. Trimming took off 0 bases at V and 3 bases at J, with 11 bases between the two ends. This CDR3 contains 15 residues. This CDR3 reads CASSEARFAKETQYF. DNA of the CDR3: TGTGCCAGCAGTGAAGCGCGGTTCGCGAAAGAGACCCAGTACTTC.

CDR3 sequence (DNA): TGTGCCAGCAGCGTTGGTCAGGGGATCAATCAGCCCCAGCATTTT. Its translation is CASSVGQGINQPQHF. The V call is TRBV9, the J call TRBJ1-5, with D perhaps matching TRBD1 (6 bases). V lost 2 bases, J lost 3 bases, and 12 bases lay in between. This CDR3 is 15 amino acids long. Germline CDR1 is SGDLS and CDR2 is YYNGEE. The whole variable domain, remainder taken from reference TRBV9 and TRBJ1-5, is DSGVTQTPKHLITATGQRVTLRCSPRSGDLSVYWYQQSLDQGLQFLIQYYNGEERAKGNILERFSAQQFPDLHSELNLSSLELGDSALYFCASSVGQGINQPQHFGDGTRLSIL.

The chain is built from TRBV30 and TRBJ2-7; 9 bases align to TRBD2. The CDR3 totals 15 residues. The V segment lost 2 bases and the J segment 5 bases; nucleotides outside the gene matches: 10. Germline CDR1 GTSNPN, CDR2 SVGIG (reference sequence). CDR3 sequence: CAWSPLRAGGNEQYF. The CDR3 coding sequence is TGTGCCTGGAGTCCCCTTCGGGCGGGAGGGAACGAGCAGTACTTC. Supplemented by reference TRBV30 and TRBJ2-7, the full variable domain reads SQTIHQWPATLVQPVGSPLSLECTVEGTSNPNLYWYRQAAGRGLQLLFYSVGIGQISSEVPQNLSASRPQDRQFILSSKKLLLSDSGFYLCAWSPLRAGGNEQYFGPGTRLTVT.

This chain connects TRBV27 to TRBJ1-5, with D perhaps matching TRBD1 (6 bases). Germline V gives CDR1 MNHEY, CDR2 SMNVEV (reference sequence). The CDR3 is 14 amino acids. V was pared by 3 bases and J by 7 bases, with 13 bases between. The CDR3 loop is CASSFSGGWQPQHF. In DNA form, the CDR3 reads TGTGCCAGCAGTTTTTCGGGGGGCTGGCAGCCCCAGCATTTT.

The chain is built from TRBV6-5 and TRBJ1-5; TRBD1 aligns across 8 bases. Germline CDR1 MNHEY, CDR2 SVGAGI. The CDR3 has 15 amino acids. Germline trimming cut 2 bases from V and 4 bases from J; bases unmatched to any gene: 4. The CDR3 region has the DNA TGTGCCAGCAGTTACGTACAGGGGGAAAATCAGCCCCAGCATTTT. Encoded protein: CASSYVQGENQPQHF.

V is TRBV10-3 and J is TRBJ2-7; 10 bases are shared with TRBD1. The CDR3 is 16 residues long. V lost 6 bases to trimming and J lost 0 bases; unmatched junction nucleotides: 8. Per germline, CDR1 ENHRY and CDR2 SYGVKD. DNA for the CDR3: TGTGCCATCAGGACGACCGGGACAGGGGTCTCCTACGAGCAGTACTTC. Its protein is CAIRTTGTGVSYEQYF.

The CDR3 sequence is CASSLTNRGSGYTF. Written as DNA, the CDR3 is TGCGCCAGCAGCTTGACGAACAGGGGTTCCGGCTACACCTTC. The V and J genes are TRBV5-1 and TRBJ1-2; 7 bases align to TRBD1. CDR3 length: 14 residues. V was pared by 1 base and J by 8 bases, with 8 bases of the junction left unmatched. Germline V CDR1 and CDR2: SGHRS, YFSETQ.

This clone was seen a handful of times. The J gene is TRBJ2-7, the V gene TRBV18; TRBD1 agrees at 9 bases. Germline-derived CDR1 and CDR2 are KGHSH and LQKENI. V gave up 2 bases and J gave up 7 bases; unmatched junction bases: 12. The CDR3 spans 16 residues. Here the CDR3 DNA reads TGTGCCAGCTCACCAAACTCCGGGACAGGGACCTGGGAGCAGTACTTC. The encoded protein is CASSPNSGTGTWEQYF.